This T cell receptor beta chain was profiled in a study of blood T cell repertoires in COVID-19. This clone was recorded once. V dropped 5 bases and J dropped 5 bases, with 19 bases sitting between them. CDR1 is SGHTA and CDR2 is FQGNSA in the germline V gene. The CDR3 covers 15 residues. Per the study methods: How many nucleated cells were present was estimated from reference gene primer amplification. Assay: immunoSEQ multiplex PCR; the TCRdb copy retains only in-frame clones and omits some. V and J calls plus clone size are reproduced from that table; the DNA served to infer D and trimming. In the table there are some 270,000 clones, over 75% of which are singletons.

The V and J genes are TRBV7-2 and TRBJ2-7, with D tentatively TRBD2 (5 bases). This sequence was found in a woman aged 50 to 60 with acute COVID-19. The sequencing input was PBMCs or T cells enriched from blood (not recorded which). This chain's CDR3 is CASSQEPGFLDEQYF. CDR3 coding DNA: TGTGCCAGCAGCCAGGAGCCGGGGTTTCTCGACGAGCAGTACTTC.